Sequencing of this T cell receptor (beta chain) was carried out in a study of CD8 T cells in Susac syndrome. An input of about 0.45 to 1 ug of RNA was subjected to reverse transcription using random hexamers. The immunoSEQ assay covered 54 Vbeta and 13 Jbeta segments for CDR3. TCRdb called the immunoSEQ multiplex PCR reads again in MiXCR, with one record for every CDR3 protein. Among 180,000 or so distinct CDR3 sequences, 85% to 95% were seen once, and the ten largest hold 0.085% to 0.11%. Healthy donors acted as controls, with matching for age and sex. V dropped 5 bases and J dropped 5 bases, with 16 bases sitting between them. CDR1 and CDR2 from the germline V gene are SQVTM and ANQGSEA. This CDR3 is built from 13 residues.

The V call is TRBV29-1, the J call TRBJ2-7; tentatively, D is TRBD1 (6 bases). This receptor was identified in a human donor in good health. Sequencing used CD4+ T cells from PBMCs. CDR3 protein: CSVTWDTPNEQYF. For the CDR3, the DNA is TGCAGCGTTACGTGGGACACCCCCAACGAGCAGTACTTC.